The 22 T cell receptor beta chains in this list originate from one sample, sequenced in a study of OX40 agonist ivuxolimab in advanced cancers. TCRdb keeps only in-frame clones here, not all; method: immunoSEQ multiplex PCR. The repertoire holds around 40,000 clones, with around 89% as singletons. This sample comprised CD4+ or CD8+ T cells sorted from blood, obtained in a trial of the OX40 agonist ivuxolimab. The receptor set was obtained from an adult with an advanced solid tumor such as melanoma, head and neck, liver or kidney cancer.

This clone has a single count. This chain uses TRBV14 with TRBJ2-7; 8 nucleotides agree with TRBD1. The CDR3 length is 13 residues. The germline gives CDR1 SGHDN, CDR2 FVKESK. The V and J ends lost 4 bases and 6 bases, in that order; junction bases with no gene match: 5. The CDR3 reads CASSPFTGGEQYF. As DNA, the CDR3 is TGTGCCAGCAGCCCATTTACAGGGGGCGAGCAGTACTTC.

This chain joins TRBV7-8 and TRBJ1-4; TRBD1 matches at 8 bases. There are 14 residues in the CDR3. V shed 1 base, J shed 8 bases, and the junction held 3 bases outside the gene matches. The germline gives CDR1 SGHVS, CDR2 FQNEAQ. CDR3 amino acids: CASSLGTGHEKLFF. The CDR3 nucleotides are TGTGCCAGCAGCTTAGGGACAGGGCACGAAAAACTGTTTTTT.

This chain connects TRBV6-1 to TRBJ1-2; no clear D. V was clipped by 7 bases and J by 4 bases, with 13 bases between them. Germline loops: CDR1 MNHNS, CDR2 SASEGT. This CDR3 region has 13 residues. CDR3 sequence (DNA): TGTGCCAGCACTCGGCAGCACATCTATGGCTACACCTTC. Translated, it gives CASTRQHIYGYTF.

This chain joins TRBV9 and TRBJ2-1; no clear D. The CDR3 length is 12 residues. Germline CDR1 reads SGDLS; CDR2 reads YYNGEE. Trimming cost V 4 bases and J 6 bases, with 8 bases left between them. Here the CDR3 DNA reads TGTGCCAGCAGCCGAACACGCAATGAGCAGTTCTTC. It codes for CASSRTRNEQFF.

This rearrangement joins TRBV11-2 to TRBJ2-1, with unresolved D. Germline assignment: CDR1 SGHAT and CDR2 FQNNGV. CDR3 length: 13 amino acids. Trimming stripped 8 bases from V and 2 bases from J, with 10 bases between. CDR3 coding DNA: TGTGCCAGCTCAGTGGTCGCCTACAATGAGCAGTTCTTC. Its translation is CASSVVAYNEQFF.

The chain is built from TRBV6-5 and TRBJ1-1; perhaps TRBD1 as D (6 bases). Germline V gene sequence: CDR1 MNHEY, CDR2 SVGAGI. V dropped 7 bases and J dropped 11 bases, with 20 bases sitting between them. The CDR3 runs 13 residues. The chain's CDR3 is CASTQAGGAVAFF. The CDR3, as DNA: TGTGCCAGCACTCAGGCGGGGGGGGCTGTGGCTTTCTTT.

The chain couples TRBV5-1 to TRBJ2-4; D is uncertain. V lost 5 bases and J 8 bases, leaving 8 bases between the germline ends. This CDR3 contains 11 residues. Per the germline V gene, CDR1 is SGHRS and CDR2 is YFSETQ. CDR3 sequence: CASRGSDIQYF. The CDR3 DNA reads TGCGCCAGCAGGGGATCGGACATTCAGTACTTC.

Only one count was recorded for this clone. CDR3 DNA sequence: TGTGCCAGCAGTTACGACAGGGCGGAAAAACTGTTTTTT. Translation: CASSYDRAEKLFF. The J gene is TRBJ1-4, the V gene TRBV2; 7 bases map to TRBD1. The CDR3 runs 13 residues. Germline CDR1 SNHLY, CDR2 FYNNEI. J lost 8 bases, V lost 5 bases, and 5 bases had no gene match.

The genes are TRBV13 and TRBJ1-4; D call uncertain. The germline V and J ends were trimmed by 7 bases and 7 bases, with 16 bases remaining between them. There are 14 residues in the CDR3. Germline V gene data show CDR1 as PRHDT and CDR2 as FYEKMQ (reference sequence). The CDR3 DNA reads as TGTGCCAGCAAGCGAGCGGGGAAAGTTGAAAAACTGTTTTTT. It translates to CASKRAGKVEKLFF. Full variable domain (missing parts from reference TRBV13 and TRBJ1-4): AAGVIQSPRHLIKEKRETATLKCYPIPRHDTVYWYQQGPGQDPQFLISFYEKMQSDKGSIPDRFSAQQFSDYHSELNMSSLELGDSALYFCASKRAGKVEKLFFGSGTQLSVL.

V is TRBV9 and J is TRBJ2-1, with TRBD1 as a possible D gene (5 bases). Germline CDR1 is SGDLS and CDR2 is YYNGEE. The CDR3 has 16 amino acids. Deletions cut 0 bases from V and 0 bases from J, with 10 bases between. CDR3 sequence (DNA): TGTGCCAGCAGCGTAGAGGGGTATCCCTCCTACAATGAGCAGTTCTTC. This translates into CASSVEGYPSYNEQFF.

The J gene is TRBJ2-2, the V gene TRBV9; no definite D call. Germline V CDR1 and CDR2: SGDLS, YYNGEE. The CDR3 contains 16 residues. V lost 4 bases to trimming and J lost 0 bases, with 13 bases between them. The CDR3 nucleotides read TGTGCCAGCAGCCCCACCGGCAGCGCGAACACCGGGGAGCTGTTTTTT. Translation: CASSPTGSANTGELFF.

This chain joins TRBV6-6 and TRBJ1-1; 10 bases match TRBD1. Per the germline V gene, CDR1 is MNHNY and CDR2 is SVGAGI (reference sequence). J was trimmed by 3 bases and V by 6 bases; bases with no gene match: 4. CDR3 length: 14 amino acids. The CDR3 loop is CASRTTGGHTEAFF. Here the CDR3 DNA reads TGTGCCAGCAGGACGACAGGGGGCCACACTGAAGCTTTCTTT.

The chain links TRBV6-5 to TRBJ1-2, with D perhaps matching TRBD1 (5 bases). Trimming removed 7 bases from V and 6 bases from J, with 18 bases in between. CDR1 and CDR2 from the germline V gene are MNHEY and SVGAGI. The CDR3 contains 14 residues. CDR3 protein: CASTPTQGVDGYTF. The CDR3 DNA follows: TGTGCCAGCACCCCCACCCAGGGAGTAGATGGCTACACCTTC.

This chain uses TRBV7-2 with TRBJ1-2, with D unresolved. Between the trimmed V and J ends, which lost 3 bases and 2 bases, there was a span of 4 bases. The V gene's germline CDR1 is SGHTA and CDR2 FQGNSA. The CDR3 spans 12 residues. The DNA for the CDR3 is TGTGCCAGCAGCTTTTCCAACTATGGCTACACCTTC. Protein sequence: CASSFSNYGYTF.

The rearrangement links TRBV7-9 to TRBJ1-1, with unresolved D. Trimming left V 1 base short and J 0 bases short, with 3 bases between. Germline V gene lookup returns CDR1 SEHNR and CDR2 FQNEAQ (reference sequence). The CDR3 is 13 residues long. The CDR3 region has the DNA TGTGCCAGCAGCTTAGGGATGAACACTGAAGCTTTCTTT. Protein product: CASSLGMNTEAFF.

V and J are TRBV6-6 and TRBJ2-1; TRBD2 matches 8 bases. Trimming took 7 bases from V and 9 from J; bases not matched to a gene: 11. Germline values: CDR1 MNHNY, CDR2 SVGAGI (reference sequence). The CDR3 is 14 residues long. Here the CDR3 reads CASTLPGGPGEQFF. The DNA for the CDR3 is TGTGCCAGCACTCTCCCGGGGGGGCCGGGTGAGCAGTTCTTC.

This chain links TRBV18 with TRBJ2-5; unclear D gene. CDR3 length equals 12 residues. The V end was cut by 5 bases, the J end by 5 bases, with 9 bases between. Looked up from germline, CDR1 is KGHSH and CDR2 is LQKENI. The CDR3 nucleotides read TGTGCCAGCTCAGAGGTTCGGGAGACCCAGTACTTC. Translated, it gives CASSEVRETQYF.

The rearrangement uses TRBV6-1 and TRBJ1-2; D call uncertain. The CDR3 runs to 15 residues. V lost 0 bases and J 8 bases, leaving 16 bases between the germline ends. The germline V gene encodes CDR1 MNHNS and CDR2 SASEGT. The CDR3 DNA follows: TGTGCCAGCAGTGAAGCGCAGACGGTCCCTGGGGGCTACACCTTC. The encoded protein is CASSEAQTVPGGYTF.

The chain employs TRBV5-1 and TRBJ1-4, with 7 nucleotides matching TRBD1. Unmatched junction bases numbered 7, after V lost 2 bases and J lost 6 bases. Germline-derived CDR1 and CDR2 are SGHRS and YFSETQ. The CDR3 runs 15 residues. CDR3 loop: CASSLQGRGDEKLFF. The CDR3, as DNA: TGCGCCAGCAGCTTACAGGGGAGAGGAGATGAAAAACTGTTTTTT.

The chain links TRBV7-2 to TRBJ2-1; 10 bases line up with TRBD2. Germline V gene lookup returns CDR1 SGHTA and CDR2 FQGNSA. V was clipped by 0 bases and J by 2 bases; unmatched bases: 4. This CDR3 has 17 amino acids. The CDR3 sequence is CASSLALAGTTYNEQFF. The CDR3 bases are TGTGCCAGCAGCTTAGCACTAGCGGGGACGACCTACAATGAGCAGTTCTTC. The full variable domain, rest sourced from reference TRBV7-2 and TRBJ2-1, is GAGVSQSPSNKVTEKGKDVELRCDPISGHTALYWYRQSLGQGLEFLIYFQGNSAPDKSGLPSDRFSAERTGGSVSTLTIQRTQQEDSAVYLCASSLALAGTTYNEQFFGPGTRLTVL.

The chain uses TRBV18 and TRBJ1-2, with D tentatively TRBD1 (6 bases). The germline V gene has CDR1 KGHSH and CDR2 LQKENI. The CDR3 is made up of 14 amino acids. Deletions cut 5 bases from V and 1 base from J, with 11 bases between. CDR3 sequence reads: CASSIEGGNYGYTF. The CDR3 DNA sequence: TGTGCCAGCTCAATCGAAGGGGGTAACTATGGCTACACCTTC.

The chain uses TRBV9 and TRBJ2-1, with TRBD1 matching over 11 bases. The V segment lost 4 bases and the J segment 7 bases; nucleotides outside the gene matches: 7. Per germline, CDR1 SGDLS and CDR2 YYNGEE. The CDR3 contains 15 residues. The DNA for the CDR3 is TGTGCCAGCAGCTCCCCGGACAGGGGGCAAAATGAGCAGTTCTTC. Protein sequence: CASSSPDRGQNEQFF.